This T cell receptor (beta chain) was documented in a study of glioma-infiltrating T cells after dendritic cell vaccination. CDR3 length: 15 amino acids. Trimming removed 4 bases from V and 3 bases from J, with 13 bases in between. Germline CDR1 reads SGHTA; CDR2 reads FQGNSA. The data were produced by immunoSEQ multiplex PCR, yet TCRdb's version contains in-frame clones alone and is incomplete. The table records 50,000 to 60,000 clones, about 80% of them present only once. Time point described: after dendritic cell vaccination, including at tumor progression/relapse. The V call is TRBV7-2, the J call TRBJ1-5, with D unresolved. The origin of this receptor is a human donor with glioblastoma. This specimen consisted of blood, obtained after dendritic cell vaccination. CDR3 protein: CASSSIDTHNQPQHF. The CDR3 DNA sequence: TGTGCCAGCAGCTCGATCGACACCCACAATCAGCCCCAGCATTTT.